The rows below give T cell receptor beta chains drawn from one sample of a study of PD-1 blockade in classical Hodgkin lymphoma. Sequenced by immunoSEQ multiplex PCR; TCRdb stores in-frame clones only, minus some. Of 20,000 to 30,000 clones in the sample, approximately 80% were seen once. Sequencing used peripheral blood mononuclear cells (PBMCs), obtained before the second cycle of nivolumab. All receptors come from a human donor with classical Hodgkin lymphoma. Each CDR3 is given with its conserved first and last residue. Each record gives: J gene, V gene, clone size, D gene, CDR3 DNA, CDR3 protein. D genes are given only for firm matches. Where a row states a size, it is once, few, many or the class of an expanded clone; other rows omit it.

TRBJ2-1,TRBV11-3,-,TRBD2,TGTGCCAGCAGCTTAAGTCGCGGCGGGGGGTCATACAATGAGCAGTTCTTC,CASSLSRGGGSYNEQFF
TRBJ2-7,TRBV15,-,TRBD2,TGTGCCACCAGCAGAGGCAGCGGGGGGGGATACGAGCAGTACTTC,CATSRGSGGGYEQYF
TRBJ1-2,TRBV9,-,TRBD1,TGTGCCAGCAGCGTAGGGGGACAGAGTAACTATGGCTACACCTTC,CASSVGGQSNYGYTF
TRBJ1-1,TRBV6-8,once,-,TGTGCCGGCAGCCCCCGGAGGACCGAAGCTTTCTTT,CAGSPRRTEAFF
TRBJ2-2,TRBV19,-,-,TGTGCCAGTAGTGGACTATTCACCGGGGAGCTGTTTTTT,CASSGLFTGELFF
TRBJ1-5,TRBV6-6,-,-,TGTGCCAGCAGTTACTCGATAGGGCAGCCCCAGCATTTT,CASSYSIGQPQHF
TRBJ1-3,TRBV19,-,TRBD1,TGTGCCAGTAGTCCAGGGACAGCCTCTGGAAACACCATATATTTT,CASSPGTASGNTIYF
TRBJ2-5,TRBV5-5,once,-,TGTGCCAGCAGCTTGGGTGACAGCCCTGGGGGGACCCAGTACTTC,CASSLGDSPGGTQYF
TRBJ2-1,TRBV27,once,TRBD2,TGTGCCAGCACAGGACTAGCGGGAGGGGAGGACAATGAGCAGTTCTTC,CASTGLAGGEDNEQFF
TRBJ2-1,TRBV18,-,-,TGTGCCAGCTCACCTTCGGCCTCGACGACCTACAATGAGCAGTTCTTC,CASSPSASTTYNEQFF
TRBJ2-6,TRBV21-1,-,-,TGTGCCAGCAGCAAAGTTGGGGGGGGCGAACGCTCTGGGGCCAACGTCCTGACTTTC,CASSKVGGGERSGANVLTF
TRBJ2-5,TRBV5-6,-,-,TGTGCCAGCAGCTTGCCCTGGCAGGGGACGGAGACCCAGTACTTC,CASSLPWQGTETQYF
TRBJ1-6,TRBV7-2,few,TRBD1,TGTGCCAGCAGCTTAAGACCCCTTACAGGGGAAGATTCACCCCTCCACTTT,CASSLRPLTGEDSPLHF
TRBJ2-7,TRBV6-1,once,-,TGTGCCAGCAGCCTTACTAGAGACCACGAGCAGTACTTC,CASSLTRDHEQYF
TRBJ2-5,TRBV19,-,TRBD1,TGTGCCAGTAGTATCCCTTCGGGACAGGGGGCGAGAGAGACCCAGTACTTC,CASSIPSGQGARETQYF
TRBJ2-5,TRBV28,-,-,TGTGCCAGCAGTTTCATCCAGGGTCAAGAGACCCAGTACTTC,CASSFIQGQETQYF
TRBJ2-7,TRBV27,-,-,TGTGCCAGCAGTTTCGTCCCCTCCTACGAGCAGTACTTC,CASSFVPSYEQYF
TRBJ1-6,TRBV28,-,-,TGTGCCAGCAGTTCCGTGACAGGAGGGTATAATTCACCCCTCCACTTT,CASSSVTGGYNSPLHF
TRBJ1-2,TRBV6-1,-,-,TGTGCCAGCAGTGAAGCGTCCGTAGGGAGGGATGGCTACACCTTC,CASSEASVGRDGYTF
TRBJ1-4,TRBV15,-,TRBD1,TGTGCCACCAGCAGAGTGGGGGGACAGAATGAAAAACTGTTTTTT,CATSRVGGQNEKLFF
TRBJ2-1,TRBV7-3,-,TRBD2,TGTGCCAGCAGCCCAGAGGCGGGAGCGGGAAAGAATGAGCAGTTCTTC,CASSPEAGAGKNEQFF
TRBJ2-7,TRBV5-1,few,-,TGCGCCAGCAGCTTCACGCAGGGTACCGAGCAGTACTTC,CASSFTQGTEQYF
TRBJ2-1,TRBV18,-,TRBD2,TGTGCCAGCTCACCAACATGGTCTAGCGGGTTCGATGAGCAGTTCTTC,CASSPTWSSGFDEQFF
TRBJ2-7,TRBV9,-,-,TGTGCCAGCAGCCCAGGCTCCTACGAGCAGTACTTC,CASSPGSYEQYF
TRBJ2-1,TRBV10-3,-,-,TGTGCCTCAGAGGGGGGGGGCAATGAGCAGTTCTTC,CASEGGGNEQFF
TRBJ1-3,TRBV28,-,-,TGTGCCAGCAGGCCCCGGGCGGGGGGTGGCGGAAACACCATATATTTT,CASRPRAGGGGNTIYF
TRBJ1-3,TRBV5-1,-,-,TGCGCCAGCAGCTTGTCAGGGGCTGGAAACACCATATATTTT,CASSLSGAGNTIYF
TRBJ2-1,TRBV18,-,-,TGTGCCAGCTCACCGCAACAGGGATTAGGGAATGAGCAGTTCTTC,CASSPQQGLGNEQFF
TRBJ1-4,TRBV4-2,once,-,TGTGCCAGCAGCAAAGGTGCCAGGGGTGGTAATGAAAAACTGTTTTTT,CASSKGARGGNEKLFF